This TCR beta chain was captured in a study of cytomegalovirus exposure and HLA in healthy donors. This CDR3 is built from 13 residues. The V end lost 3 bases, the J end lost 3 bases, and 8 bases lay between the germline ends. Germline V gene data show CDR1 as SGHTA and CDR2 as FQGTGA. The PCR ran on 60 Vbeta and 13 Jbeta primers. The assay was immunoSEQ multiplex PCR, and TCRdb's table has in-frame clones only and misses some. Across fewer than 200,000 clones, the top ten clones capture almost 6.5% of the sample. Sequencing used PBMCs. This chain connects TRBV7-3 to TRBJ2-5; maybe TRBD2 (6 bases). The sequence came from a young man in good health and CMV-seronegative. The DNA of the CDR3 is TGTGCCAGCAGCTTGCGCGGGAAAGAGACCCAGTACTTC. Translation gives CASSLRGKETQYF.